This T cell receptor (beta chain) was found in a study of T cells in Graves' hyperthyroidism and ophthalmopathy. This clonotype has a count of ten or more. Trimming cost V 6 bases and J 6 bases, with 14 bases left between them. Germline loops: CDR1 MNHEY, CDR2 SVGEGT. CDR3 length: 13 amino acids. Each diagnosis drew on symptoms, thyroxine, TRAb, thyroid ultrasound and orbital computed tomography findings. Authors of the study amplified TCR beta CDR3 regions from RNA transcripts. The HTBI primer set was used in a first-round RT-PCR of the TCR CDR3. TCRdb redid the calling of the multiplex PCR reads with MiXCR, one entry per CDR3 protein. The table records about 520,000 distinct CDR3 sequences, around 24% of them present only once.

The receptor was derived from a woman aged 25 to 39 with Graves' ophthalmopathy. Sequencing was carried out using blood. J is TRBJ1-2 and V is TRBV6-2 or TRBV6-3, with a tentative D call TRBD1 (6 bases). CDR3 DNA sequence: TGTGCCAGCAGATCATCAGGGGTCGATGGCTACACCTTC. This encodes CASRSSGVDGYTF.